This TCR beta chain was found in a study of technical replicates of blood from a few donors. Sequencing used immunoSEQ multiplex PCR; TCRdb keeps in-frame clones, though not all of them. The sample lists some 100,000 clones, roughly 95% occurring once. V was pared by 0 bases and J by 5 bases, with 13 bases between. Germline V gives CDR1 LNHNV, CDR2 YYDKDF (reference sequence). The length of the CDR3 is 15 residues. This sequence was found in a human donor in good health. Sequencing was carried out using T cells isolated from PBMCs. The chain carries TRBV15 and TRBJ2-5, with a possible D match to TRBD2 (5 bases). CDR3 protein: CATSRDRGVGETQYF. In DNA, the CDR3 is TGTGCCACCAGCAGAGATCGGGGAGTGGGGGAGACCCAGTACTTC.